The clone carrying this T cell receptor beta chain showed up just a few times. Its target is unknown. A read error may produce the germline difference seen at one junction end. This record belongs to a study of T cells in Graves' hyperthyroidism and ophthalmopathy. What was amplified from RNA transcripts were TCR beta CDR3 regions. The HTBI primer set drove a first-round RT-PCR of the TCR CDR3. TCRdb re-called the multiplex PCR reads through MiXCR, storing one row per CDR3 protein. The top ten clones hold about 40% of a sample with about 100,000 distinct CDR3 sequences, approximately 15% of them seen once. Diagnostic assessment was based on clinical symptoms, serum thyroxine and TRAb, thyroid ultrasound and orbital computed tomography. Overall study findings and caveats: Blood also contained most expanded thyroid clonotypes above 0.001.

The sample consisted of blood. This sequence originates from a woman in her forties or fifties with Graves' hyperthyroidism.

The CDR3 here is CANSFSIRNEQFF. The CDR3 bases are TGTGCCAACAGTTTCAGCATACGGAATGAGCAGTTCTTC. V gene TRBV27 combines with J gene TRBJ2-1; D call uncertain. Per the germline V gene, CDR1 is MNHEY and CDR2 is SMNVEV (reference sequence). The CDR3 spans 13 residues.